What follows is one TCR beta chain and its context. This clonotype was counted only a few times. There is no known antigen for this receptor. Qualities for individual bases were not recorded, and no much larger clone is one base off. The method behind the library was 5' RACE. Data came from an Illumina HiSeq 2000. A universal primer binding site was added through template switching, and the final cDNA carried a unique molecular identifier so that TCR cDNA molecules could be counted accurately. Specific primers in the conserved constant-segment region were used to synthesize first-strand cDNA for the TCR alpha and beta chains. To control for contamination, each cDNA library was double barcoded with a SMART-Mk sample barcode plus Illumina barcodes. TruSeq adapter sequences, together with Illumina sample barcodes, were added in two successive PCR steps. The TCR alpha and beta cDNA libraries were sequenced on the Illumina HiSeq platform using custom primers. Processing in the source paper ran as follows. Unique molecular identifiers were extracted from raw reads with MiGEC, and CDR3 positions were determined with MiXCR. Recombination models were inferred per individual with the repgenHMM and IGoR tools using an EM algorithm. Shared clonotype analysis was performed with the tcR package in R, normalizing sharing by the product of cloneset sizes. Out-of-frame nonproductive sequences were analyzed to study raw recombination free of thymic and clonal selection effects. The raw public reads went through TCRdb reprocessing: fastp at Q25, MiXCR clone calling, in-frame beta chains kept. Duplicate CDR3 protein sequences are folded into a single record with the most common DNA and genes. The V and J calls, along with clone size, are taken from TCRdb and not from the paper's own processing. This sample comprises 350,000 to 600,000 distinct CDR3 sequences, 13% to 15% of them detected only once. The biggest ten clones account for about 0.52% of the sample.

At the junction V is shortened by 6 bases and J by 1 base, with 13 bases in between. Its CDR3 holds 14 amino acids, cysteine through phenylalanine. Just the 42-base CDR3 DNA is kept, in frame starting at base 1. Reading the germline V gene gives CDR1 SNHLY and CDR2 FYNNEI. This specimen comes from a study of identical twins (dated by TCRdb to about 2016). As for the study more broadly: TCR alpha and beta repertoires from monozygotic twins, unrelated adults of various ages and cord blood were deep-sequenced to test whether fetal clonotypes persist. To rule out contamination, replicate twin experiments were performed at different times with different library preparation protocols.

Every donor was a healthy Caucasian. The twin cohort consisted of three pairs of female monozygotic twins, all aged roughly 18 to 30 years. Positive isolation kits from Invitrogen were used to isolate the CD4+ and CD8+ T cell populations. Broader findings and caveats from the paper: Zero-insertion analyses could be partly confounded by invariant T cells such as MAIT and iNKT, though diverse VJ usage argued against such confounding for most clonotypes. Recombination models systematically underestimated out-of-frame TCR alpha sharing in monozygotic twins but agreed with sharing between unrelated individuals. Because the same donors could not be followed over many years, the conclusions depended on cross-sectional statistical analysis. The excess sharing between twins in beta out-of-frame sequences was weaker because fewer shared sequences reduced the signal-to-noise ratio. Abundant cord blood beta clonotypes carried fewer insertions; young adult naive repertoires showed a weaker similar trend, while memory repertoires showed none. Compared with coincidental sharing between unrelated individuals, out-of-frame TCR alpha sequences shared between twins showed an excess of sequences with low generation probability.

The same data also went into a second study, on yellow fever vaccine responses in identical twins. The second paper states: The authors reported that the T cell response to vaccination in identical twins appeared partly convergent and partly personalized. In the study, vaccine-responding T cell clones were precisely tracked in identical twins.

Sequenced: CD4+ T cells sorted from blood. The TCR sequence derives from a woman aged 18-29 years in good health. The chain is assembled from TRBV2 and TRBJ2-7; 6 matching bases give a weak D call of TRBD1. The sequenced DNA: TGTGCCAGCAGGGCTACGGACAGTTCCTACGAGCAGTACTTC. Protein translation: CASRATDSSYEQYF.